This is a list of T cell receptor beta chains from one sample in a study of beta chain bispecific antibodies for T cell cancers. These receptors have no known antigen. TCRdb re-analysed the 5' RACE reads in MiXCR, keeping a single row per CDR3 protein. The sample shows about 20,000 distinct CDR3 sequences, approximately 1.9% of them seen only once. The input for sequencing was healthy donor T cells cultured with leukemia cells, taken from a culture containing a bispecific antibody targeting TCR Vbeta12. The receptors stem from a human donor in good health. Some clones in this sample may be carry-over from other donors' samples. CDR3s include the opening cysteine and the closing phenylalanine or tryptophan. The D gene is left open where the match is weak. Only some rows state a clone size, as once, few, many or a class for expanded clones.

j_call cdr3_length d_call clone_size v_call cdr3_nt cdr3_aa
TRBJ1-2 13 NA many TRBV12-3/TRBV12-4 TGTGCCAGCAGTTTATCCCAGGGAGACGGCTACACCTTC CASSLSQGDGYTF
TRBJ2-1 13 NA many TRBV19 TGTGCCAGTAGCCCCAGCTCCTACAATGAGCAGTTCTTC CASSPSSYNEQFF
TRBJ1-5 14 NA many TRBV18 TGTGCCAGCTCACCGTATTCTTCCGATCGGCCCCAGCATTTT CASSPYSSDRPQHF
TRBJ2-7 14 TRBD1 many TRBV7-8 TGTGCCAGCAGCTTAAGGACAGGGGGTAGCGAGCAGTACTTC CASSLRTGGSEQYF
TRBJ2-1 13 NA NA TRBV30 TGTGCCTCGTCCCACTCCGCCAGCAATGAGCAGTTCTTC CASSHSASNEQFF
TRBJ2-1 15 TRBD2 many TRBV5-5 TGTGCCAGCAGCTTGATAGCGGGGGGGGGCAATGAGCAGTTCTTC CASSLIAGGGNEQFF
TRBJ2-2 17 NA many TRBV7-9 TGTGCCAGCAGCTTAGTTCTTGGCCGTTCGAACACCGGGGAGCTGTTTTTT CASSLVLGRSNTGELFF
TRBJ2-7 11 NA many TRBV29-1 TGCAGCGTTGTAAAGGCCAACGAGCAGTACTTC CSVVKANEQYF
TRBJ2-1 13 NA many TRBV20-1 TGCAGTGCTAGCCAACGGGCGTGGGGGGAGCAGTTCTTC CSASQRAWGEQFF
TRBJ2-1 15 TRBD2 many TRBV7-3 TGTGCCAGCAGCTTTAAGACTAGCGGGTACAATGAGCAGTTCTTC CASSFKTSGYNEQFF
TRBJ1-4 15 NA many TRBV6-5 TGTGCCAGCAGTTACTACGGGACTCCTAGCGAAAAACTGTTTTTT CASSYYGTPSEKLFF
TRBJ2-3 15 NA many TRBV10-1 TGCGCCAGCAGTGAGTCTAGGGTCTTCGCAGATACGCAGTATTTT CASSESRVFADTQYF
TRBJ1-1 14 NA many TRBV5-1 TGCGCCAGCAGCTTGGTCAGGGGAAACACTGAAGCTTTCTTT CASSLVRGNTEAFF
TRBJ1-1 12 NA many TRBV2 TGTGCCAGCAGACCGGACATCCAAGAAGCTTTCTTT CASRPDIQEAFF
TRBJ2-7 13 NA many TRBV2 TGTGCCAGCACCCCGGAGGGAACCTACGAGCAGTACTTC CASTPEGTYEQYF
TRBJ1-5 15 NA many TRBV15 TGTGCCACCAGCAGAATGAGGGGCGGGAATCAGCCCCAGCATTTT CATSRMRGGNQPQHF